This passage covers 32 T cell receptor beta chains from one sample sequenced in a study of blood T cell repertoires in COVID-19. TCRdb keeps only in-frame clones here, not all; method: immunoSEQ multiplex PCR. The sample holds 150,000 to 200,000 clones, about 93% seen once. Specimen: peripheral blood. These TCRs come from a man aged 50 to 59 with acute or convalescent COVID-19.

V gene TRBV12-3 or TRBV12-4 combines with J gene TRBJ1-5, with D unclear. This CDR3 region has 13 residues. The V and J ends lost 5 bases and 7 bases respectively, with 12 bases between them. The chain's CDR3 is CASSPEEGQPQHF. For the CDR3, the DNA is TGTGCCAGCAGTCCGGAGGAGGGACAGCCCCAGCATTTT.

The chain joins TRBV2 to TRBJ1-2; D might be TRBD1 (6 bases). Germline CDR1 is SNHLY and CDR2 is FYNNEI. Trimming removed 1 base from V and 5 bases from J, with 11 bases in between. This CDR3 is built from 14 residues. The CDR3 loop is CASSEGTVPYGYTF. Written as DNA, the CDR3 is TGTGCCAGCAGTGAAGGGACAGTACCTTATGGCTACACCTTC.

The rearrangement joins TRBV6-5 to TRBJ1-2, with TRBD1 matching 8 bases. V lost 0 bases and J lost 3; bases outside the gene matches: 3. The CDR3 has 15 amino acids. Germline V gene sequence: CDR1 MNHEY, CDR2 SVGAGI. The CDR3 coding sequence is TGTGCCAGCAGTTACTCGAACAGGGGGGACTATGGCTACACCTTC. It codes for CASSYSNRGDYGYTF.

The rearrangement uses TRBV6-5 and TRBJ1-1, with 7 bases fitting TRBD1. CDR3 length equals 15 residues. J lost 3 bases, V lost 6 bases, and 10 bases had no gene match. Germline V gene data show CDR1 as MNHEY and CDR2 as SVGAGI. The CDR3 region is CASRPGGAGDTEAFF. In DNA, the CDR3 is TGTGCCAGCAGACCAGGGGGTGCCGGTGACACTGAAGCTTTCTTT.

This chain connects TRBV7-2 to TRBJ2-2, with D hard to call. V lost 1 base and J lost 1, with 7 bases in between. Germline-derived CDR1 and CDR2 are SGHTA and FQGNSA. CDR3 size: 15 residues. CDR3 DNA: TGTGCCAGCAGCTTAGGTCATTTGAACACCGGGGAGCTGTTTTTT. This codes for CASSLGHLNTGELFF.

The V gene is TRBV24-1, the J gene TRBJ1-2; a possible D gene is TRBD1 (6 bases). The CDR3 sequence is 13 residues long. The germline V and J ends were trimmed by 7 bases and 2 bases, with 10 bases remaining between them. Per the germline V gene, CDR1 is KGHDR and CDR2 is SFDVKD. The CDR3 sequence is CATSGTNNYGYTF. The CDR3 nucleotides read TGTGCCACCAGCGGGACAAACAACTATGGCTACACCTTC.

This chain uses TRBV5-1 with TRBJ2-5; unclear D gene. Germline CDR1 is SGHRS and CDR2 is YFSETQ. V lost 0 bases and J 0 bases, leaving 9 bases between the germline ends. The CDR3 length is 15 residues. CDR3 in DNA: TGCGCCAGCAGCTTGGGTCAGGCGTACCAAGAGACCCAGTACTTC. It codes for CASSLGQAYQETQYF.

The CDR3 region has the DNA TGTGCCAGCAGCCGCTCGGGACAGGGGGTCGCCGAAGCTTTCTTT. Translated, it gives CASSRSGQGVAEAFF. This sequence joins TRBV7-9 and TRBJ1-1, with 11 bases lining up with TRBD1. The CDR3 extends over 15 amino acids. Trimming removed 5 bases from V and 8 bases from J; junction bases left unmatched: 10. Germline loops: CDR1 SEHNR, CDR2 FQNEAQ (reference sequence).

The rearrangement uses TRBV18 and TRBJ1-4; TRBD1 is a possible D gene (5 bases). There are 15 residues in the CDR3. Trimming pared 3 bases from V and 7 bases from J, leaving 15 bases between. Looked up from germline, CDR1 is KGHSH and CDR2 is LQKENI. The CDR3 spells CASSPQGGAREKLFF. For the CDR3, the DNA is TGTGCCAGCTCACCGCAGGGTGGTGCGCGTGAAAAACTGTTTTTT.

The chain uses TRBV19 and TRBJ2-3; 7 bases fit TRBD1. Germline-derived CDR1 and CDR2 are LNHDA and SQIVND (reference sequence). The CDR3 totals 15 residues. The J segment lost 0 bases and the V segment lost 2 bases, leaving 2 bases of the junction unmatched. In nucleotides, the CDR3 is TGTGCCAGTAGTATAACAGGGGAAAGCACAGATACGCAGTATTTT. Its translation: CASSITGESTDTQYF.

The V and J genes are TRBV2 and TRBJ1-2, with D tentatively TRBD1 (6 bases). The germline CDR1 and CDR2 sequences are SNHLY and FYNNEI. Trimming removed 3 bases at V and 1 base at J, with 12 bases between. The CDR3 extends over 15 amino acids. The CDR3 DNA reads TGTGCCAGCAGTGATTTTGGACAGTTTAACTATGGCTACACCTTC. Its protein product is CASSDFGQFNYGYTF.

The chain couples TRBV7-9 to TRBJ1-2, with D perhaps TRBD1 (6 bases). With 5 bases removed from V and 9 bases from J, the gap between germline ends came to 13 bases. Germline V lookup: CDR1 SEHNR, CDR2 FQNEAQ (reference sequence). This CDR3 contains 12 residues. CDR3 DNA: TGTGCCAGCAGCCCCGGGGGGGCGCGCTACACCTTC. Amino acids: CASSPGGARYTF. Full variable domain (missing parts from reference TRBV7-9 and TRBJ1-2): DTGVSQNPRHKITKRGQNVTFRCDPISEHNRLYWYRQTLGQGPEFLTYFQNEAQLEKSRLLSDRFSAERPKGSFSTLEIQRTEQGDSAMYLCASSPGGARYTFGSGTRLTVV.

This chain connects TRBV7-8 to TRBJ1-5, with D unresolved. Trimming left V 1 base short and J 9 bases short, with 10 bases between. This CDR3 spans 13 amino acids. Per germline, CDR1 SGHVS and CDR2 FQNEAQ. In DNA form, the CDR3 reads TGTGCCAGCAGCTTAGAGGAGGTACGGCCCCAGCATTTT. This gives the protein CASSLEEVRPQHF.

The V gene is TRBV27, the J gene TRBJ2-3; D is ambiguous. Germline V gene lookup returns CDR1 MNHEY and CDR2 SMNVEV (reference sequence). The CDR3 consists of 17 residues. Trimming pared 5 bases from V and 1 base from J, leaving 19 bases between. This CDR3 reads CASSPGPSYLGTDTQYF. The CDR3 DNA reads TGTGCCAGCAGTCCTGGCCCCTCGTACCTAGGCACAGATACGCAGTATTTT.

This sequence joins TRBV2 and TRBJ2-2; 8 bases match TRBD1. Germline V gene lookup returns CDR1 SNHLY and CDR2 FYNNEI. The CDR3 has 15 residues. J was trimmed by 0 bases and V by 6 bases; bases with no gene match: 3. Here the CDR3 reads CASRVGQANTGELFF. The CDR3 DNA reads as TGTGCCAGCAGAGTGGGACAGGCGAACACCGGGGAGCTGTTTTTT.

This rearrangement joins TRBV27 to TRBJ2-7; 10 nucleotides align to TRBD2. The V gene end was trimmed by 6 bases and the J gene end by 12 bases; junction bases not matched to a gene: 11. The CDR3 contains 13 residues. The germline V gene has CDR1 MNHEY and CDR2 SMNVEV (reference sequence). CDR3 sequence (DNA): TGTGCCAGCAGGTCCTACGCTAGCGGGAGCCCGTACTTC. It yields the protein CASRSYASGSPYF.

The CDR3 region is CASGALTGELFF. The CDR3 DNA reads TGTGCTAGTGGTGCACTCACCGGGGAGCTGTTTTTT. The chain has TRBV12-5 and TRBJ2-2; D unresolved. CDR3 length: 12 residues. CDR1 is LGHNT, CDR2 FRNRAP, per germline. Trimming took 5 bases from V and 4 from J, leaving 5 bases between them.

Turning to this clone: The CDR3 ends on some other residue instead of the conserved phenylalanine or tryptophan, so this is likely a read error. The DNA is omitted, as the CDR3 cannot be located on it reliably, and the CDR3 follows TCRdb's listing. V gene TRBV29-1 combines with J gene TRBJ2-7; the DNA was not used to check the table's D call, TRBD2. The germline V gene has CDR1 SQVTM and CDR2 ANQGSEA. 11 amino acids form the CDR3, both terminal residues included. The CDR3 protein is CSTWTSGSLKL.

This clone was counted only a few times. This rearrangement joins TRBV28 to TRBJ1-2; D uncertain. Deletions cut 2 bases from V and 7 bases from J, with 14 bases between. The CDR3 runs 14 residues. The germline gives CDR1 MDHEN, CDR2 SYDVKM. The DNA for the CDR3 is TGTGCCAGCAGTTTACTAGGCGGCTTTCCTGGCTACACCTTC. Protein sequence: CASSLLGGFPGYTF.

This clone has only a few counts. This chain links TRBV7-2 with TRBJ2-3; TRBD2 might be the D (5 bases). The germline gives CDR1 SGHTA, CDR2 FQGNSA. The CDR3 loop spans 16 amino acids. Trimming left V 5 bases short and J 0 bases short, with 15 bases between. The DNA of the CDR3 is TGTGCCAGCAGCCCCCCGGACGGACTTAGCACAGATACGCAGTATTTT. Protein: CASSPPDGLSTDTQYF.

This clone was seen only a few times. This rearrangement joins TRBV6-2 or TRBV6-3 to TRBJ1-2; tentative D call: TRBD1 (6 bases). V lost 2 bases to trimming and J lost 4 bases, with 8 bases between them. CDR3 length: 13 amino acids. CDR1 MNHEY and CDR2 SVGEGT come from the germline V gene. The CDR3 region is CASSYQGTYGYTF. The CDR3 region has the DNA TGTGCCAGCAGTTACCAGGGGACCTATGGCTACACCTTC.

The rearrangement uses TRBV7-2 and TRBJ2-5, with 8 bases lining up with TRBD2. Unmatched junction bases numbered 7, after V lost 2 bases and J lost 5 bases. The germline CDR1 and CDR2 sequences are SGHTA and FQGNSA. CDR3 size: 15 residues. This CDR3 reads CASSLSGGAGETQYF. The CDR3 nucleotides are TGTGCCAGCAGCTTATCCGGGGGGGCTGGGGAGACCCAGTACTTC.

The rearrangement uses TRBV28 and TRBJ1-2; D is possibly TRBD1 (5 bases). The V end lost 2 bases, the J end lost 6 bases, and 10 bases lay between the germline ends. Germline assignment: CDR1 MDHEN and CDR2 SYDVKM. The CDR3 spans 13 residues. The CDR3 sequence is CASSLDRANGYTF. For the CDR3, the DNA is TGTGCCAGCAGTTTAGACAGAGCAAATGGCTACACCTTC.

The gene calls are TRBV7-8 and TRBJ2-3; TRBD1 aligns across 9 bases. Germline V gene lookup returns CDR1 SGHVS and CDR2 FQNEAQ. With V trimmed by 3 bases and J by 2 bases, 3 bases remained unmatched. There are 15 residues in the CDR3. The CDR3 region is CASSFRDRVTDTQYF. In nucleotides, the CDR3 is TGTGCCAGCAGCTTCCGGGACAGGGTCACAGATACGCAGTATTTT. Full variable domain (outside the CDR3, taken from reference TRBV7-8 and TRBJ2-3): GAGVSQSPRYKVAKRGQDVALRCDPISGHVSLFWYQQALGQGPEFLTYFQNEAQLDKSGLPSDRFFAERPEGSVSTLKIQRTQQEDSAVYLCASSFRDRVTDTQYFGPGTRLTVL.

The chain uses TRBV11-1 and TRBJ2-7; 7 bases fit TRBD1. The CDR3 has 14 amino acids. The trim removed 6 bases at V and 1 base at J, leaving 6 bases unmatched. The germline V gene has CDR1 SGHAT and CDR2 FQDESV (reference sequence). The chain's CDR3 is CASSRQGGSYEQYF. DNA for the CDR3: TGTGCCAGCAGTCGACAGGGTGGTTCCTACGAGCAGTACTTC.

The gene calls are TRBV18 and TRBJ2-5; 7 nucleotides agree with TRBD1. After removal of 5 bases from V and 1 base from J, the junction contained 10 bases not matched to a gene. CDR1 KGHSH and CDR2 LQKENI come from the germline V gene. This CDR3 has 16 amino acids. This CDR3 reads CASSSRQGTLQETQYF. In nucleotides, the CDR3 is TGTGCCAGCTCAAGCCGACAGGGAACCCTCCAAGAGACCCAGTACTTC.

The chain joins TRBV28 to TRBJ2-7; D is uncertain. CDR3 length: 12 residues. V gave up 4 bases and J gave up 5 bases, with 9 bases separating them. Germline CDR1 reads MDHEN; CDR2 reads SYDVKM. The CDR3 region is CASSSSRDEQYF. In nucleotides, the CDR3 is TGTGCCAGCAGTTCTTCTCGGGACGAGCAGTACTTC. Full variable domain (missing parts from reference TRBV28 and TRBJ2-7): DVKVTQSSRYLVKRTGEKVFLECVQDMDHENMFWYRQDPGLGLRLIYFSYDVKMKEKGDIPEGYSVSREKKERFSLILESASTNQTSMYLCASSSSRDEQYFGPGTRLTVT.

The chain combines TRBV6-5 with TRBJ2-5, with 7 bases fitting TRBD2. Per the germline V gene, CDR1 is MNHEY and CDR2 is SVGAGI. The CDR3 has 15 amino acids. The V segment lost 6 bases and the J segment 9 bases; nucleotides outside the gene matches: 16. DNA of the CDR3: TGTGCCAGCAGACCAAGCGGGGCCCACGGCAGGCCCCAGTACTTC. This translates into CASRPSGAHGRPQYF.

V is TRBV7-6 and J is TRBJ2-1; D gene ambiguous. CDR3 size: 13 residues. Trimming shortened V by 8 bases and J by 0 bases, and 8 bases separated the two germline ends. From germline, CDR1 is SGHVS and CDR2 FNYEAQ. The CDR3 loop reads CASAAGSYNEQFF. CDR3 DNA sequence: TGTGCCAGCGCTGCCGGCTCCTACAATGAGCAGTTCTTC.

The CDR3 reads CASSYDRGDTQYF. The CDR3 DNA is TGTGCCAGCAGCTACGACAGGGGAGATACGCAGTATTTT. The chain carries TRBV11-2 and TRBJ2-3, with 8 bases matching TRBD1. Trimming removed 4 bases from V and 5 bases from J; junction bases left unmatched: 2. This CDR3 is 13 amino acids long. Per the germline V gene, CDR1 is SGHAT and CDR2 is FQNNGV.

The CDR3 bases are TGTGCCAGCAGCTTAGGCCTAGGGGGGGGACCATTTGGAGGCTACACCTTC. As protein: CASSLGLGGGPFGGYTF. This chain connects TRBV11-2 to TRBJ1-2; a weak D match, TRBD1 (6 bases). The CDR3 is 17 amino acids. V was cut by 1 base and J by 8 bases, with 23 bases left in between. CDR1 and CDR2 (germline): SGHAT, FQNNGV.

J is TRBJ2-4 and V is TRBV5-1; TRBD1 matches at 10 bases. There are 14 residues in the CDR3. Germline assignment: CDR1 SGHRS and CDR2 YFSETQ. Trimming removed 4 bases from V and 9 bases from J; junction bases left unmatched: 7. DNA of the CDR3: TGCGCCAGCAGCGTGGGACAGGGGCTAAGCATTCAGTACTTC. Amino acids: CASSVGQGLSIQYF.